These T cell receptor beta chains were read from a single sample in a study of blood T cell repertoires in COVID-19. The table came from immunoSEQ multiplex PCR; TCRdb's copy has only in-frame clones and leaves some out. The sample has 300,000 to 350,000 clones, roughly 89% seen once; the top ten hold roughly 3.9%. The sequencing input was peripheral blood. These receptors were collected from an older woman with COVID-19, enrolled during active disease. Both conserved end residues are part of each CDR3. A D gene is named only where the DNA matches it firmly.

CDR3aa	d_gene	v_gene	j_gene
CASNGQGALNTEAFF	TRBD1	TRBV2	TRBJ1-1
CATRAREQTEAFF	.	TRBV10-3	TRBJ1-1
CASSLAKMDRVYEQYF	.	TRBV5-1	TRBJ2-7
CATQTGGTEAFF	.	TRBV6-5	TRBJ1-1
CASSASPAGSNYGYTF	.	TRBV6-1	TRBJ1-2
CASSLHPGQGLATNEKLFF	TRBD1	TRBV11-2	TRBJ1-4
CASSRLAGGYNEQFF	TRBD2	TRBV5-1	TRBJ2-1
CASSTTGSGTEAFF	.	TRBV7-3	TRBJ1-1
CASSLSRGGELFF	.	TRBV28	TRBJ2-2
CASSQGQNPRYGYTF	.	TRBV3-1/TRBV3-2	TRBJ1-2
CASSGTSTDTQYF	.	TRBV5-5	TRBJ2-3
CATSPGSHTEAFF	.	TRBV15	TRBJ1-1
CASSLGRGNYGYTF	.	TRBV5-1	TRBJ1-2
CASSDPRGQSNTEAFF	.	TRBV25-1	TRBJ1-1
CATSDSGQGASAEKLFF	TRBD1	TRBV24-1	TRBJ1-4
CASSLSGGPDTQYF	TRBD2	TRBV7-2	TRBJ2-3
CASSPGGGSETQYF	.	TRBV5-1	TRBJ2-5
CASSFASTGELFF	.	TRBV5-1	TRBJ2-2
CASSLVPTGGGETQYF	.	TRBV7-6	TRBJ2-5
CASSPSVRVRSQHF	.	TRBV6-5	TRBJ1-5
CASKSRDRRNSPLHF	TRBD1	TRBV28	TRBJ1-6
CASGLTSSGTGELFF	.	TRBV12-5	TRBJ2-2
CASSPRGGASNQPQHF	.	TRBV7-2	TRBJ1-5
CASSPWQGAWNEQFF	TRBD1	TRBV18	TRBJ2-1
CASSIDNSPLHF	.	TRBV5-1	TRBJ1-6